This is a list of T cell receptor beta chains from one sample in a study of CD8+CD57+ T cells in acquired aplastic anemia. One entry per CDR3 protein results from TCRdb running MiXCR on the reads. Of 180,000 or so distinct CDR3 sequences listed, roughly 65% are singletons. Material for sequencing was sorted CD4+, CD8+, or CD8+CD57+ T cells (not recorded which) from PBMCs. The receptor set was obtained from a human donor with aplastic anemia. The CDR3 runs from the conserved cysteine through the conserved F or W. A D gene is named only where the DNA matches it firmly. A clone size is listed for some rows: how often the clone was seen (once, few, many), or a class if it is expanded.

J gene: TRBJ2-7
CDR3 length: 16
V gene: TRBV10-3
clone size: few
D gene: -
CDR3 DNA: TGTGCCATCAGTGAGTCGAATATCAGGGGAACCTACGAGCAGTACTTC
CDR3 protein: CAISESNIRGTYEQYF

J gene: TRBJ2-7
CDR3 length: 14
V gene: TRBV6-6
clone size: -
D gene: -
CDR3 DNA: TGTGCCAGCAGTCCCTATAGACCGGGAAACGAGCAGTACTTC
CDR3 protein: CASSPYRPGNEQYF

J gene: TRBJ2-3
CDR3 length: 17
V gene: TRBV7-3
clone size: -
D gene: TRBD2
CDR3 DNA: TGTGCCAGCACCCAGAACCGTCGGGACGGGGGGAAGGATACGCAGTATTTT
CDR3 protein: CASTQNRRDGGKDTQYF

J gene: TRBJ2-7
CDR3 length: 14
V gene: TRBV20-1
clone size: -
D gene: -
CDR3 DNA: TGCAGTGCTAGTACTTTCTCAGGTCGGGGGCGCGAATACTTC
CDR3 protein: CSASTFSGRGREYF

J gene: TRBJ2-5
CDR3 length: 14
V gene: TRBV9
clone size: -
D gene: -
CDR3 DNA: TGTGCCAGCAGCGGTAGAGGGGCCGGAGAGGCCCAGTACTTC
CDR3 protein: CASSGRGAGEAQYF

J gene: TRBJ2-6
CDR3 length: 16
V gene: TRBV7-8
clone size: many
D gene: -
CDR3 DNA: TGTGCCAGCAGCGAGGACATTAACTCTGGGGCCAACGTCCTGACTTTC
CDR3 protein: CASSEDINSGANVLTF

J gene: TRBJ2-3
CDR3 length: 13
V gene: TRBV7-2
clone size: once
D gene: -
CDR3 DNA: TGTGCCAGCAGCCAAGTCTTGTCAGATACGCAGTATTTT
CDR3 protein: CASSQVLSDTQYF

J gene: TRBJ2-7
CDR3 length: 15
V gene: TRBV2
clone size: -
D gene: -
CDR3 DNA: TGTGCCAGCAGTTACGGGCAGGGAAATGGTAACGAGCAGTACTTC
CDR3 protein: CASSYGQGNGNEQYF

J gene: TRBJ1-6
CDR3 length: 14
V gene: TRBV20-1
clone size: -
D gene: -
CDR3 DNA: TGCAGTGCTGGGGGTGGGCTATATAATTCACCCCTCCACTTT
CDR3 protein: CSAGGGLYNSPLHF

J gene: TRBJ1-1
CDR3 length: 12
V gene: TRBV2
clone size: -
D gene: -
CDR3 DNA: TGTGCCAGCAGTGAATTCGACTCTGGAGCTTTCTTT
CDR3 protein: CASSEFDSGAFF

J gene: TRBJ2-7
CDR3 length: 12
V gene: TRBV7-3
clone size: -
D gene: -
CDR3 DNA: TGTGCCAGCAGCTTAGAGAGGTGGGAGCAGTACTTC
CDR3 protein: CASSLERWEQYF

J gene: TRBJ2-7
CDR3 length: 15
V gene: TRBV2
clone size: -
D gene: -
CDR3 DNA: TGTGCCAGCAGTTTTTTGGGCTTCAGTTCCTACGAGCAGTACTTC
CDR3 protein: CASSFLGFSSYEQYF

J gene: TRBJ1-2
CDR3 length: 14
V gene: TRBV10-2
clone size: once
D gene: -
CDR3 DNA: TGCGCCAGCCACCGGGCCGGGACGGCGAATGGCTACACCTTC
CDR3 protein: CASHRAGTANGYTF

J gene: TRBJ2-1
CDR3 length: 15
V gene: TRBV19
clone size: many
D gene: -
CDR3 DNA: TGTGCCAGTAGTATAGTTCGTGAGACACTCAATGAGCAGTTCTTC
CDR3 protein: CASSIVRETLNEQFF

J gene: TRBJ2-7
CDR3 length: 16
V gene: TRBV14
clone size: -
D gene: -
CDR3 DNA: TGTGCCAGCAGCCACATCACGGAAGCTCTCTCCTACGAGCAGTACTTC
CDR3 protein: CASSHITEALSYEQYF

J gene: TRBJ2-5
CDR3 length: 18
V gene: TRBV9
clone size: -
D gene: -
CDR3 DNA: TGTGCCAGCAGCGCGCTCCCTACCGACGGGGGTGGCGAGGAGACCCAGTACTTC
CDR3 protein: CASSALPTDGGGEETQYF

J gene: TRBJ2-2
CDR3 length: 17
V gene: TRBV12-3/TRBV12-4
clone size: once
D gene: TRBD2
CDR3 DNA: TGTGCCAGCAGTTTAGGACTAGCGGGGGCCGGGACCGGGGAGCTGTTTTTT
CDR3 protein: CASSLGLAGAGTGELFF

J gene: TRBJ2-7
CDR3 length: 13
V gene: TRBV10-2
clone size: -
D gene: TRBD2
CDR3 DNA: TGCGCCAGCACTAGCGGGAGCTTTCACGAGCAGTACTTC
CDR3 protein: CASTSGSFHEQYF

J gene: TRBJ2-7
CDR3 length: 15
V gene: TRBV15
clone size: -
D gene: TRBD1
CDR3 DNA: TGTGCCACCAGCCTGACAGGGGGGAGGGCCTTCGAGCAGTACTTC
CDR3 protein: CATSLTGGRAFEQYF

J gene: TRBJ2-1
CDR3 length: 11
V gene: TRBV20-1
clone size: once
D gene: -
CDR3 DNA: TGCAGTGCTAGTATCTCTCTCTGGCAGTTCTTC
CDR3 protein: CSASISLWQFF

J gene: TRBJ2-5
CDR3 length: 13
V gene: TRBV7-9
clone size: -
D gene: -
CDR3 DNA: TGTGCCAGCATGGTCTGGGGGGAAGAGACCCAGTACTTC
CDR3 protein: CASMVWGEETQYF

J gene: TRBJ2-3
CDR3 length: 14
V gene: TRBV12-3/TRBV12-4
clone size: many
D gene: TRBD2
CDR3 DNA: TGTGCCAGCAGTTCCCGAGCGGGGGGAGATACGCAGTATTTT
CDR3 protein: CASSSRAGGDTQYF

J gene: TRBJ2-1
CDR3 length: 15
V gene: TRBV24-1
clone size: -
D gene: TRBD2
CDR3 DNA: TGTGCCACCAGTGCGGGACTAGCGGGGAACAATGAGCAGTTCTTC
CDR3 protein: CATSAGLAGNNEQFF

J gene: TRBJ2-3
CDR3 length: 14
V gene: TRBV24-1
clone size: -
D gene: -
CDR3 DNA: TGTGCCACCAGTGATTTAACGAGGAGAGATACGCAGTATTTT
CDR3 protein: CATSDLTRRDTQYF

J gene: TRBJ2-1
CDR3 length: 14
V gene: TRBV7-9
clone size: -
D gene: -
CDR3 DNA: TGTGCCAGCAGCTTAGGTGACTACCACAATGAGCAGTTCTTC
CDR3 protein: CASSLGDYHNEQFF

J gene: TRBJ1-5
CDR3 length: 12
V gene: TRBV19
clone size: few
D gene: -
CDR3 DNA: TGTGCCAGCAGCTTGGGGAGCCAGCCCCAGCATTTT
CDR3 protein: CASSLGSQPQHF

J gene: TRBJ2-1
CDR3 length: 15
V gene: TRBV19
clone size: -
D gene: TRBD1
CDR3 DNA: TGTGCCAGTAGAACCGACAGGGGGTACTACAATGAGCAGTTCTTC
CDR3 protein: CASRTDRGYYNEQFF

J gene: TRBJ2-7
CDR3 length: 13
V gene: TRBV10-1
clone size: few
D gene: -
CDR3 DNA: TGCGCCAGCAGTGAGCAGGGCTCCTACGAGCAGTACTTC
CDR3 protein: CASSEQGSYEQYF

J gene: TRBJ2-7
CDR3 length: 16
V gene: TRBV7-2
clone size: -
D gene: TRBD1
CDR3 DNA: TGTGCCAGCAGCTTAGTTTATCGGGACAGGGGCTACGAGCAGTACTTC
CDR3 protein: CASSLVYRDRGYEQYF

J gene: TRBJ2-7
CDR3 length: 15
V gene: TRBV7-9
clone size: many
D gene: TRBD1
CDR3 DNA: TGTGCCAGCAGCTCCACCGGGACAGGGCTCGACGAGCAGTACTTC
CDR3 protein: CASSSTGTGLDEQYF

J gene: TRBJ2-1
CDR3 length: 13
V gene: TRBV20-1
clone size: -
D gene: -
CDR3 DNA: TGCAGTGCCGAGGAAGGTGGGGCGGCCAGACGGTTCTTC
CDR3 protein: CSAEEGGAARRFF

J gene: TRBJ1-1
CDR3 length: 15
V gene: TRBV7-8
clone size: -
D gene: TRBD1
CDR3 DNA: TGTGCCACCTCCTATAACCCAGGGGGCGCGACTGAAGCTTTCTTT
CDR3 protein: CATSYNPGGATEAFF

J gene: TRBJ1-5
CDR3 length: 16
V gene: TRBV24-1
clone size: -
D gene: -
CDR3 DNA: TGTGCCACCAGTGGGGCCCAGGGATATGGCAATCAGCCCCAGCATTTT
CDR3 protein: CATSGAQGYGNQPQHF

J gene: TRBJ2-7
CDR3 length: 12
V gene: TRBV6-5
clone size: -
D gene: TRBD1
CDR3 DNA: TGTGCCAGCAGGGAAGGACAGGTTTCGGAGTACTTC
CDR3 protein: CASREGQVSEYF

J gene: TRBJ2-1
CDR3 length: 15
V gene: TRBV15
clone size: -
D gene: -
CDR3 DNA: TGTGCCACCAGCCCAGGGCGCAGGTGGGGCAATGAGCAGTTCTTC
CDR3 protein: CATSPGRRWGNEQFF

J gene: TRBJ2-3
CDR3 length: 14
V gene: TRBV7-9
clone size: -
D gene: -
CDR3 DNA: TGTGCCAGCAGTTTAATGGGGGTCACAGATACGCAGTATTTT
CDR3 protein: CASSLMGVTDTQYF

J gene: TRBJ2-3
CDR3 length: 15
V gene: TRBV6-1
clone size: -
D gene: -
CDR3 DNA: TGTGCCAGCAGTGAAAGGGTGTCTCCCGCGGATACGCAGTATTTT
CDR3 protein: CASSERVSPADTQYF

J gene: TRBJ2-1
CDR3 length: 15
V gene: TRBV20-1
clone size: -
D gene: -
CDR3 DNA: TGCAGTGCTAGAGACGGCGGGGTTAACTACAATGAGCAGTTCTTC
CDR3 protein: CSARDGGVNYNEQFF

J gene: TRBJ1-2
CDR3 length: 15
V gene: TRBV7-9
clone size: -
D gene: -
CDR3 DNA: TGTGCCAGCAGCTTAGGGGGAACCCTTAACTATGGCTACACCTTC
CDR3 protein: CASSLGGTLNYGYTF

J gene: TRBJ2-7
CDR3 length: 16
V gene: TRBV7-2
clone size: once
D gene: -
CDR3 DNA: TGTGCCAGCAGCTTAGATAGAGACTCCGCCTCCTACGAGCAGTACTTC
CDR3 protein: CASSLDRDSASYEQYF

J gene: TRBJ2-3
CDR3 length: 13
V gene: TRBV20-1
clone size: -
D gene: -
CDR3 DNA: TGCAGTGCTAGAGATCTGGCAACAGATACGCAGTATTTT
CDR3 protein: CSARDLATDTQYF

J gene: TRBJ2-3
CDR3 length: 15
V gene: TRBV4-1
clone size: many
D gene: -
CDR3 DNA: TGCGCCAGCAGCCAAGGACACGGCCGTCAAAATACGCAGTATTTT
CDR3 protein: CASSQGHGRQNTQYF

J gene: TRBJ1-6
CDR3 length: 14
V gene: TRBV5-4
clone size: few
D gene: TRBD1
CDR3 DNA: TGTGCCAGCAACCTGGACAGGGTTAGTTCACCCCTCCACTTT
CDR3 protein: CASNLDRVSSPLHF

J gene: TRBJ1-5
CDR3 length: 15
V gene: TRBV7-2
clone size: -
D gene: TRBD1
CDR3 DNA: TGTGCCAGCAGCTTTATCGACAGGGGTGGTCAGCCCCAGCATTTT
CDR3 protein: CASSFIDRGGQPQHF

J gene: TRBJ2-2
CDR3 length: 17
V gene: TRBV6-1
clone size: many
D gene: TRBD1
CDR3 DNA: TGTGCCAGCAGTGCCAATCCGGGACAGGGGATGATCGGGGAGCTGTTTTTT
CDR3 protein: CASSANPGQGMIGELFF

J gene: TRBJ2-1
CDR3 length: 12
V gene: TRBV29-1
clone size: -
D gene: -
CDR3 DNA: TGCAGCGTTGAGTCAAGTTACAATGAGCAGTTCTTC
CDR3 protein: CSVESSYNEQFF

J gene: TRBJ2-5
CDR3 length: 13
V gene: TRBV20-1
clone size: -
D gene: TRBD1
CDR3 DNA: TGCAGTGCTCGGAGGACAGGGGGTGGAGAGCAGTACTTC
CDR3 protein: CSARRTGGGEQYF